This T cell receptor (beta chain) was obtained from a study of cytomegalovirus exposure and HLA in healthy donors. This clone has just a few counts. CDR1 is MDHEN and CDR2 is SYDVKM in the germline V gene. Trimming removed 5 bases at V and 10 bases at J, with 18 bases between. CDR3 length equals 14 residues. PCR amplification relied on 60 Vbeta primers (plus 13 Jbeta primers). Libraries were prepared by immunoSEQ multiplex PCR; TCRdb keeps only in-frame clonotypes and omits some of them. This table has roughly 150,000 clones, 65% to 80% appearing once. The sequenced sample was PBMCs. This clonotype originated in a man aged 40-55 years in good health and CMV-seronegative. The chain uses TRBV28 and TRBJ2-1; TRBD2 might be the D (6 bases). The CDR3 DNA reads as TGTGCCAGCAGTAGGAGCCCGGGACTTGACGAGCAGTTCTTC. Translation: CASSRSPGLDEQFF.